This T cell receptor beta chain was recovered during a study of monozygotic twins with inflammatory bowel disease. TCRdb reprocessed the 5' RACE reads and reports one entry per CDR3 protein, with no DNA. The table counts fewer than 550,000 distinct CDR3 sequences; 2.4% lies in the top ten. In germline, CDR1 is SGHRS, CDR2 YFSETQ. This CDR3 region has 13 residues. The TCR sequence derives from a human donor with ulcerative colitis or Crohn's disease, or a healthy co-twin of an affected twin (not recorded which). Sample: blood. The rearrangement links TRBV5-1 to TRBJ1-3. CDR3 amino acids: CASSFGDGNTIYF.